Presented here are 8 T cell receptor beta chains from one specimen sequenced in a study of STAT5B mutations in CD4+ large granular lymphocyte leukemia. Sequencing used immunoSEQ multiplex PCR; TCRdb keeps in-frame clones, though not all of them. The table records roughly 30,000 clones, roughly 72% of them present only once. The sequenced sample consisted of CD4+ T cells from blood buffy coats. These receptors originate from a human donor in good health.

The chain combines TRBV28 with TRBJ1-5; no definite D call. CDR1 MDHEN and CDR2 SYDVKM come from the germline V gene. CDR3 length: 14 residues. V was trimmed by 4 bases and J by 4 bases, leaving 11 bases between them. CDR3 protein: CASSSRYLNQPQHF. As DNA, the CDR3 is TGTGCCAGCAGTTCCCGTTACTTAAATCAGCCCCAGCATTTT.

The chain uses TRBV7-6 and TRBJ1-6, with a tentative D call TRBD1 (6 bases). The CDR3 has 17 residues. V was pared by 4 bases and J by 7 bases, with 20 bases between. CDR1 is SGHVS, CDR2 FNYEAQ, per germline. The CDR3 nucleotides are TGTGCCAGCAGCTCCGGATTATTGGACAGCCGGAATTCACCCCTCCACTTT. This translates into CASSSGLLDSRNSPLHF. The whole variable domain, remainder taken from reference TRBV7-6 and TRBJ1-6, is GAGVSQSPRYKVTKRGQDVALRCDPISGHVSLYWYRQALGQGPEFLTYFNYEAQQDKSGLPNDRFSAERPEGSISTLTIQRTEQRDSAMYRCASSSGLLDSRNSPLHFGNGTRLTVT.

The rearrangement links TRBV29-1 to TRBJ2-3; maybe TRBD2 (5 bases). V lost 3 bases and J lost 1, with 8 bases in between. The CDR3 totals 13 residues. Germline V gene sequence: CDR1 SQVTM, CDR2 ANQGSEA. This chain's CDR3 is CSVEAGGTDTQYF. CDR3 nucleotides: TGCAGCGTTGAGGCCGGGGGCACAGATACGCAGTATTTT.

The genes are TRBV4-2 and TRBJ2-3, with a weak D call TRBD2 (6 bases). The germline V gene encodes CDR1 LGHNA and CDR2 YNFKEQ. The CDR3 contains 18 residues. Trimming left V 8 bases short and J 0 bases short, with 24 bases between. DNA for the CDR3: TGTGCCAGCCAGGGCCGGACGGGCGGGGCCCCCAGCACAGATACGCAGTATTTT. Translating it yields CASQGRTGGAPSTDTQYF.

The CDR3, as DNA: TGCGCCAGCAGCTCCTTAGCGGGGGGGCTGGACACCGGGGAGCTGTTTTTT. Its translation is CASSSLAGGLDTGELFF. The chain employs TRBV5-1 and TRBJ2-2, with 11 bases aligning to TRBD2. In germline, CDR1 is SGHRS, CDR2 YFSETQ. The junction had 7 bases not matched to a gene; V was cut back by 3 bases and J by 3 bases. The CDR3 is 17 residues long. Filled out from reference TRBV5-1 and TRBJ2-2, the complete variable domain reads KAGVTQTPRYLIKTRGQQVTLSCSPISGHRSVSWYQQTPGQGLQFLFEYFSETQRNKGNFPGRFSGRQFSNSRSEMNVSTLELGDSALYLCASSSLAGGLDTGELFFGEGSRLTVL.

This clone came up a few times. The chain couples TRBV30 to TRBJ1-2, with D possibly being TRBD1 (5 bases). Germline V gives CDR1 GTSNPN, CDR2 SVGIG (reference sequence). This CDR3 region has 13 residues. Trimming took off 3 bases at V and 8 bases at J, with 16 bases between the two ends. The CDR3 DNA sequence: TGTGCCTGGAGACAAGAACAGGCTTTCGGCTACACCTTC. Translated: CAWRQEQAFGYTF.

This clone was observed a few times. The gene calls are TRBV4-3 and TRBJ1-6; D unclear. Germline V gene data show CDR1 as LGHNA and CDR2 as YSLEER. The CDR3 is 13 residues long. Trimming took 0 bases from V and 8 from J, leaving 5 bases between them. The CDR3: CASSQDPDSPLHF. The CDR3, as DNA: TGCGCCAGCAGCCAAGACCCAGATTCACCCCTCCACTTT.

This chain joins TRBV4-3 and TRBJ2-2, with TRBD1 matching 7 bases. This CDR3 region has 17 residues. Germline values: CDR1 LGHNA, CDR2 YSLEER. Trimming cost V 3 bases and J 1 base; bases outside gene matches: 8. The CDR3 reads CASSQARGRWNTGELFF. CDR3 in DNA: TGCGCCAGCAGCCAGGCTAGGGGGCGGTGGAACACCGGGGAGCTGTTTTTT.